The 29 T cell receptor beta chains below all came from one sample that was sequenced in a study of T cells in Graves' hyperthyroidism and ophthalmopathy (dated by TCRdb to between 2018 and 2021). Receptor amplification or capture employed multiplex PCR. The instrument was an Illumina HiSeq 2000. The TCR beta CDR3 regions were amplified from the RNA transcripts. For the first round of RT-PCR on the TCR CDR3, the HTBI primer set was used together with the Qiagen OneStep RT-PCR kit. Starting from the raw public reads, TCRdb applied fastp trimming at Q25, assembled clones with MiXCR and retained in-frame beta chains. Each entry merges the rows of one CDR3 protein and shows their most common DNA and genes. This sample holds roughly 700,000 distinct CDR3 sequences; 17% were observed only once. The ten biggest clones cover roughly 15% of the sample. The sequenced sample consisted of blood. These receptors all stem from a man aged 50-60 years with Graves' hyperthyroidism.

This chain's CDR3 is CASSWGGGQGIIPHEQFF. CDR3 nucleotides: TGTGCCAGCAGTTGGGGGGGGGGTCAGGGTATAATCCCCCATGAGCAGTTCTTC. The gene calls are TRBV28 and TRBJ2-1; TRBD2 agrees at 7 bases. Germline V gene sequence: CDR1 MDHEN, CDR2 SYDVKM. V shed 4 bases and J 8 bases; nucleotides not matched to a gene: 20. The CDR3 totals 18 residues.

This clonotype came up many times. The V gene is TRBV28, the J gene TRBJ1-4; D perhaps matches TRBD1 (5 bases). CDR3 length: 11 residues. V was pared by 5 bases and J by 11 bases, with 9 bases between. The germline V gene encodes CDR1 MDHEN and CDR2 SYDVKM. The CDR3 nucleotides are TGTGCCAGCAGTGACAGCGGGAAACTGTTTTTT. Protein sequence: CASSDSGKLFF.

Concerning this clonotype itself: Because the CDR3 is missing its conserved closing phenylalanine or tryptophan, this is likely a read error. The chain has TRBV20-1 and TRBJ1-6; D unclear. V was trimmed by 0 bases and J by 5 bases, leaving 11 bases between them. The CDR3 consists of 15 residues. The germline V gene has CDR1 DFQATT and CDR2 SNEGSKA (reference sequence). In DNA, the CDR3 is TGCAGTGCTAGAGATCTAGGACGTAATAATTCACCCCTCCACCTT. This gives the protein CSARDLGRNNSPLHL.

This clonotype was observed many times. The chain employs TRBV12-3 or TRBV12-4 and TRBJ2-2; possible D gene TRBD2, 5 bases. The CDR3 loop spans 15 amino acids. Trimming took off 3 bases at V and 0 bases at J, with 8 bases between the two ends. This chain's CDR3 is CASSLGEANTGELFF. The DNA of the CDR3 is TGTGCCAGCAGTTTGGGAGAAGCGAACACCGGGGAGCTGTTTTTT.

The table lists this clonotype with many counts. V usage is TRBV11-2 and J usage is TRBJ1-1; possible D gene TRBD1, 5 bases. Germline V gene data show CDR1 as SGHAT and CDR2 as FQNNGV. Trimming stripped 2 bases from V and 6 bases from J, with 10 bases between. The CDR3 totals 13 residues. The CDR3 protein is CASSLLGASEAFF. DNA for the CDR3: TGTGCCAGCAGCTTATTAGGGGCTTCTGAAGCTTTCTTT.

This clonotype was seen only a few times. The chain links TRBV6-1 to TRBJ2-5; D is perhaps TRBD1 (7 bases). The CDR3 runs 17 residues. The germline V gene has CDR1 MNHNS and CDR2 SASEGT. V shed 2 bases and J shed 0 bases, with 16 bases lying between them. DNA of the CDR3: TGTGCCAGCAGTGAATTGGAGGGGGCAGATAACCAAGAGACCCAGTACTTC. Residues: CASSELEGADNQETQYF.

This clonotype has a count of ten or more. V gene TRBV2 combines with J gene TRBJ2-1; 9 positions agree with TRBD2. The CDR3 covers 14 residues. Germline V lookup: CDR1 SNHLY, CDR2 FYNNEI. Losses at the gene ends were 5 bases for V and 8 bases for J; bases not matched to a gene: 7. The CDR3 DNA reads TGTGCCAGCAGTCTGGTAGCGGGAGTTGATGAGCAGTTCTTC. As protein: CASSLVAGVDEQFF.

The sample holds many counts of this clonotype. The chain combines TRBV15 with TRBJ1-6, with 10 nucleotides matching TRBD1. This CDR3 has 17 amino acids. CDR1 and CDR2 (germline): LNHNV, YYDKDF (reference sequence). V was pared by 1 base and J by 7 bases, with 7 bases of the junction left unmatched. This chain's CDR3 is CATSRAPGQGLNSPLHF. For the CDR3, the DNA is TGTGCCACCAGCAGAGCCCCGGGACAGGGGTTGAATTCACCCCTCCACTTT.

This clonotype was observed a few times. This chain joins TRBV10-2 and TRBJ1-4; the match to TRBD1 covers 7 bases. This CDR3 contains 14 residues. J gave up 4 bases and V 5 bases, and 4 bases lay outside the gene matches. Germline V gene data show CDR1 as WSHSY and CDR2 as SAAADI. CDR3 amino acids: CASSTGAHNEKLFF. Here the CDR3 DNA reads TGCGCCAGCAGTACAGGGGCACATAATGAAAAACTGTTTTTT.

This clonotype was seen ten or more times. CDR3 protein: CASSEGRGTDNEQFF. DNA for the CDR3: TGCGCCAGCAGTGAGGGCAGGGGGACGGACAATGAGCAGTTCTTC. The V call is TRBV10-2, the J call TRBJ2-1; 7 positions match TRBD1. The germline gives CDR1 WSHSY, CDR2 SAAADI. The CDR3 is made up of 15 amino acids. After removal of 2 bases from V and 5 bases from J, the junction contained 6 bases not matched to a gene.

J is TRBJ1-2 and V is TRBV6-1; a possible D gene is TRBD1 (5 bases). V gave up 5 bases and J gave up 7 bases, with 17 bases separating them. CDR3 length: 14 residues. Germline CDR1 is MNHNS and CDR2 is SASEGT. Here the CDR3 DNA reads TGTGCCAGCAGTCCCGGGACGTTCCTGGGTGGCTACACCTTC. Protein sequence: CASSPGTFLGGYTF.

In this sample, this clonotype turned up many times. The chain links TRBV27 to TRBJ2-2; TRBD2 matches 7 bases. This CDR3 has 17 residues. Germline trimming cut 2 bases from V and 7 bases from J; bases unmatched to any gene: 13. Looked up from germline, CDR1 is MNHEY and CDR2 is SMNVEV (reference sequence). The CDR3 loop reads CASSLDLGGGPNGELFF. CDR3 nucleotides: TGTGCCAGCAGTTTAGACCTTGGCGGGGGACCAAACGGGGAGCTGTTTTTT.

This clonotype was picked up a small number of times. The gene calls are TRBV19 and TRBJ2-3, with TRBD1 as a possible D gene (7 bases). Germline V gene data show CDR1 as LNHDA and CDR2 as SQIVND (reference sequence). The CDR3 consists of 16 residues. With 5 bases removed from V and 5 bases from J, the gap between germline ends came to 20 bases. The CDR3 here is CASSQTMRDSRDTQYF. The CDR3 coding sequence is TGTGCCAGTAGTCAAACAATGCGGGACAGTCGAGATACGCAGTATTTT.

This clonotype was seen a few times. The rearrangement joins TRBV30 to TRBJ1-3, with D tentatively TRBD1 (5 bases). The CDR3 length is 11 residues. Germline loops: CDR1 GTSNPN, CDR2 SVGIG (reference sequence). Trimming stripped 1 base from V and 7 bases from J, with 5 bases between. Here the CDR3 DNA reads TGTGCCTGGAGTGGGGGGAACACCATATATTTT. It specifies CAWSGGNTIYF.

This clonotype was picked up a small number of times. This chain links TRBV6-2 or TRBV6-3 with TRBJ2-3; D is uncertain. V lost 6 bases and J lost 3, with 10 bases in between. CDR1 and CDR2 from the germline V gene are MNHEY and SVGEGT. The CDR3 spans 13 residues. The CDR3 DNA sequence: TGTGCCAGCAGGGACCTCGGGACAGATACGCAGTATTTT. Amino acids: CASRDLGTDTQYF.

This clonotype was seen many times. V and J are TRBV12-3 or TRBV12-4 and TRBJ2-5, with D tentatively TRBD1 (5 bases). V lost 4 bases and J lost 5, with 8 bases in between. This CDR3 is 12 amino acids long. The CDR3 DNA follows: TGTGCCAGCAGTTCGACAGCCGAGACCCAGTACTTC. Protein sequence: CASSSTAETQYF.

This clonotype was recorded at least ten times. DNA of the CDR3: TGTGCCAGTAGTATAGATTGGGGGCTAGGCAATCAGCCCCAGCATTTT. Its protein product is CASSIDWGLGNQPQHF. The chain has TRBV19 and TRBJ1-5; D is perhaps TRBD1 (6 bases). The V end lost 0 bases, the J end lost 2 bases, and 11 bases lay between the germline ends. The CDR3 contains 16 residues. Germline V gives CDR1 LNHDA, CDR2 SQIVND (reference sequence).

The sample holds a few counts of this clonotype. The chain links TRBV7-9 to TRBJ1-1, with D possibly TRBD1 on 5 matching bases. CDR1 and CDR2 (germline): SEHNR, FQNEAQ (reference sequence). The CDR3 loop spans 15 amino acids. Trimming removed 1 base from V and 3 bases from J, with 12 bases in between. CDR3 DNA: TGTGCCAGCAGCTTAGTCACAGGAATGGACACTGAAGCTTTCTTT. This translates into CASSLVTGMDTEAFF.

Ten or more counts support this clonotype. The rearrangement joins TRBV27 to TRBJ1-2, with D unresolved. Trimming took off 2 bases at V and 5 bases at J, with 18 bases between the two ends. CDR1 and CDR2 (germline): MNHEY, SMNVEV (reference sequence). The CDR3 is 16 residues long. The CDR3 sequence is CASSLASGFGRYGYTF. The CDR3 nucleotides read TGTGCCAGCAGTTTAGCTTCCGGGTTCGGAAGGTATGGCTACACCTTC.

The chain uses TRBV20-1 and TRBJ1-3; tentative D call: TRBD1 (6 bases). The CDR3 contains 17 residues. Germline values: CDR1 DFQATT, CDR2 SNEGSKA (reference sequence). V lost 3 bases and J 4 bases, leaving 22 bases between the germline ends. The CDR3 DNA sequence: TGCAGTGCTAGCTGGGGGCAGGGACCCTCTGGCGGAAACACCATATATTTT. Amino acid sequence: CSASWGQGPSGGNTIYF.

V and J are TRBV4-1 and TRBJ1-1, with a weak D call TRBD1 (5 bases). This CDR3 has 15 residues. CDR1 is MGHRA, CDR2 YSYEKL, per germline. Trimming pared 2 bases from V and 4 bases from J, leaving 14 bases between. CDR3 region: CASSQRIEGTTEAFF. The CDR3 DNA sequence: TGCGCCAGCAGCCAAAGAATTGAAGGGACCACTGAAGCTTTCTTT.

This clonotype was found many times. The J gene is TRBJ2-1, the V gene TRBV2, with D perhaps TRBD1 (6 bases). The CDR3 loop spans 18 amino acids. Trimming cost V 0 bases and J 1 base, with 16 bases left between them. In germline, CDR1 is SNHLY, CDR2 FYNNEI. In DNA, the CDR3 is TGTGCCAGCAGTGAAGCGTCCCGGGACATATGGTCCTACAATGAGCAGTTCTTC. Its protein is CASSEASRDIWSYNEQFF.

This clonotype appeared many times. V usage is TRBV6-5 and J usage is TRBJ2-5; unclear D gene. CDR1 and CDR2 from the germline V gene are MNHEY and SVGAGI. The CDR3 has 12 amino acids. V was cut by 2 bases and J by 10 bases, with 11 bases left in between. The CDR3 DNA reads TGTGCCAGCAGTTACCCTACCGAAGGCCAGTACTTC. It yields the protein CASSYPTEGQYF.

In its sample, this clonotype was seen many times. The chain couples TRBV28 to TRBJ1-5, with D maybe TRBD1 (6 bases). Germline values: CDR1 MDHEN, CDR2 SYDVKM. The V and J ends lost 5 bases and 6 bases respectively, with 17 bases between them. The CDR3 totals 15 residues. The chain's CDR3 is CASSNAQGQGQPQHF. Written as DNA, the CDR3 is TGTGCCAGCAGTAACGCCCAGGGGCAGGGTCAGCCCCAGCATTTT.

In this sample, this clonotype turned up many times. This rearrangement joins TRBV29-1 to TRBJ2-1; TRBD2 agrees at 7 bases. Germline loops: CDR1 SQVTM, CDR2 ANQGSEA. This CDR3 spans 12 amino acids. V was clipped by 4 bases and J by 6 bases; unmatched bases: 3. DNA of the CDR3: TGCAGCGTTGTTGCGGGGGTCAATGAGCAGTTCTTC. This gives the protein CSVVAGVNEQFF.

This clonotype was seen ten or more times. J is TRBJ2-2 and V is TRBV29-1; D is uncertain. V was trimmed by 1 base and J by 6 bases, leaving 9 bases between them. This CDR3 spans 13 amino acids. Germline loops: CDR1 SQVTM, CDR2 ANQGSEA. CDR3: CSVEVSGAGELFF. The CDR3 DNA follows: TGCAGCGTTGAAGTTTCGGGTGCCGGGGAGCTGTTTTTT.

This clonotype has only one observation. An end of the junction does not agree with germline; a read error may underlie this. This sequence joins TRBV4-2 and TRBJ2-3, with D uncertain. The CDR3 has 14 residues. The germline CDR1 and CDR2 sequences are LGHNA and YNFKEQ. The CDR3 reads CASSQEEATDTKYF. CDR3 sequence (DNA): TGTGCCAGCAGCCAAGAGGAAGCCACAGATACGAAGTATTTT.

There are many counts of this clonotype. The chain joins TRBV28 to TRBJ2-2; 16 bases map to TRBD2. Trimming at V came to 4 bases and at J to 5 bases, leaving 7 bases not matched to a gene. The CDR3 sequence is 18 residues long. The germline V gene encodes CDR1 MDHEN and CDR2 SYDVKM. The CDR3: CASSYGTSGRAWTGELFF. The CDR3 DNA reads TGTGCCAGCAGTTACGGGACTAGCGGGAGGGCTTGGACCGGGGAGCTGTTTTTT.

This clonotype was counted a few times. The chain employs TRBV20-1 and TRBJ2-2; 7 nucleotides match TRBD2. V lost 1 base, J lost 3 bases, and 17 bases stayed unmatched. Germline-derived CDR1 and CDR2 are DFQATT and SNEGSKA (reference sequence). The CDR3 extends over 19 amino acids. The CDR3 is CSARVSREEKKGDTGELFF. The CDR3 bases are TGCAGTGCTAGAGTATCCCGGGAGGAAAAGAAAGGGGACACCGGGGAGCTGTTTTTT.